The sequence of this TCR beta chain was determined in a study of blood T cells in healthy people across ages. Whole-study results and caveats: Naive CD4+ cells and diversity were both higher in long-lived donors than in aged donors.

A sample-barcoded 5' primer and a J-beta primer mix were used in a second PCR of roughly 6 to 11 cycles. TCRdb re-derived calls from the 5' RACE reads in MiXCR, one entry per CDR3 protein. Counted here are approximately 810,000 distinct CDR3 sequences, under 35% occurring once; the ten biggest clones make up 15% to 20%. Germline CDR1 reads MGHDK; CDR2 reads SYGVNS. The V segment lost 3 bases and the J segment 0 bases; nucleotides outside the gene matches: 1. The CDR3 extends over 16 amino acids. This clonotype came up many times. The target antigen is unknown. The people who gave samples were healthy Caucasians from Russia, aged roughly 6 to 90. Isolation per sample recovered at least 6.5 million PBMCs.

The sequence derives from a woman of 80 years or more in good health. The chain has TRBV25-1 and TRBJ1-4; TRBD1 matches 10 bases. The sample was blood. The CDR3 DNA follows: TGTGCCAGCAGTGATGGACAGGGGGCAACTAATGAAAAACTGTTTTTT. It specifies CASSDGQGATNEKLFF. Full variable domain (outside the CDR3, taken from reference TRBV25-1 and TRBJ1-4): EADIYQTPRYLVIGTGKKITLECSQTMGHDKMYWYQQDPGMELHLIHYSYGVNSTEKGDLSSESTVSRIRTEHFPLTLESARPSHTSQYLCASSDGQGATNEKLFFGSGTQLSVL.